This section outlines one T cell receptor (beta chain) sequence together with its context. Its antigen is as yet unknown. The sample is drawn from a study of T-cell reconstitution after alpha-beta-depleted transplantation in children. Study observations and caveats: Reportedly, only several hundred clones from non-depleted graft cells drove alpha-beta T-cell counts at about two months.

Unique molecular identifiers were used to barcode this TCRbeta library. From the PCR reads, TCRdb called clonotypes with MiXCR, one entry per CDR3 protein. The data hold 200,000 to 250,000 distinct CDR3 sequences, with 11% observed a single time. The sequencing used PBMCs, collected before TCRalphabeta/CD19-depleted stem cell transplant. This receptor was taken from a child younger than two with acute myeloid leukemia, due to receive a stem cell transplant.

The CDR3 loop reads CASSLQGVIKNIQYF. For the CDR3, the DNA is TGTGCCAGCAGTTTACAGGGGGTCATCAAAAACATTCAGTACTTC. The V and J genes are TRBV28 and TRBJ2-4; TRBD1 matches 7 bases. CDR1 and CDR2 (germline): MDHEN, SYDVKM. The CDR3 contains 15 residues. V gave up 2 bases and J gave up 3 bases; unmatched junction bases: 4.